This T cell receptor beta chain was found in a study of shared T cell receptors in the human thymus. CDR3 length: 17 amino acids. With V trimmed by 2 bases and J by 2 bases, 7 bases remained unmatched. CDR1 is LGHNT and CDR2 is FRNRAP in the germline V gene. Generated by immunoSEQ multiplex PCR, the TCRdb table keeps only in-frame clones and is missing some. This sample yields hundreds of thousands of clones, of which 85% to 90% are seen a single time; 0.0095% to 0.012% belongs to the top ten. The data were also submitted as part of a second study, on human thymus T cells.

J is TRBJ2-1 and V is TRBV12-5; 9 bases match TRBD1. The receptor comes from a boy less than two years old with a congenital heart defect. The sequenced material came from thymocytes. DNA of the CDR3: TGTGCTAGTGGTTTGACACTACAGGGGGCGGCCTACAATGAGCAGTTCTTC. This codes for CASGLTLQGAAYNEQFF.